This TCR beta chain derives from a study of T cell changes during pregnancy in multiple sclerosis. Per germline, CDR1 SQVTM and CDR2 ANQGSEA. Trimming stripped 6 bases from V and 1 base from J, with 15 bases between. This CDR3 spans 14 amino acids. The data were produced by immunoSEQ multiplex PCR, yet TCRdb's version contains in-frame clones alone and is incomplete. The sample consists of about 46,000 clones, around 93% of them appearing once. The J gene is TRBJ1-2, the V gene TRBV29-1; D perhaps matches TRBD1 (6 bases). This receptor was identified in a female donor with multiple sclerosis, enrolled in a pregnancy study. Source: CD8+ T cells from peripheral blood mononuclear cells, taken in the second trimester of pregnancy. The CDR3 loop reads CSVPEDSDNYGYTF. CDR3 nucleotides: TGCAGCGTCCCCGAGGACAGCGATAACTATGGCTACACCTTC.